These T cell receptor beta chains were read from a single sample in a study of tumor-infiltrating lymphocytes in primary liver carcinoma. Via MiXCR, TCRdb re-called the multiplex PCR reads, giving one row per CDR3 protein. The data contain approximately 300,000 distinct CDR3 sequences, 55% to 65% of them singletons. The sequenced material came from peripheral blood. The receptors here all came from a man in his forties or fifties with primary liver carcinoma and hepatitis B virus infection. Each CDR3 is given with its conserved first and last residue. A D gene is named only where the DNA matches it firmly. The size field is filled for only some rows; it gives once, few, many or a size class.

cdr3_aa | cdr3_nt | j_call | clone_size | d_call | v_call | cdr3_length
CASSESGLLGSESTDAQYF | TGCGCCAGCAGTGAGTCGGGGCTCCTGGGGAGCGAGAGCACAGATGCGCAGTATTTT | TRBJ2-3 | few | - | TRBV10-1 | 19
CASSTITGELFF | TGTGCCAGTAGTACAATCACCGGGGAGCTGTTTTTT | TRBJ2-2 | - | - | TRBV19 | 12
CASSSFGGYWPQHF | TGTGCCAGCAGTTCCTTCGGGGGGTATTGGCCCCAGCATTTT | TRBJ1-5 | - | - | TRBV28 | 14
CASSLVIKGWTGELFF | TGTGCCAGCAGCTTAGTTATTAAGGGTTGGACCGGGGAGCTGTTTTTT | TRBJ2-2 | - | - | TRBV7-9 | 16
CASSLVRGISNQPQHF | TGTGCCAGCAGCTTAGTGAGGGGTATTAGCAATCAGCCCCAGCATTTT | TRBJ1-5 | few | - | TRBV7-8 | 16
CASSETTSVTTFQYF | TGTGCCAGCAGCGAAACGACTAGCGTGACGACCTTTCAGTACTTC | TRBJ2-4 | once | TRBD2 | TRBV12-3/TRBV12-4 | 15
CASSPRSGELFF | TGTGCCAGCAGCCCGAGGAGTGGGGAGCTGTTTTTT | TRBJ2-2 | few | - | TRBV7-9 | 12
CASRDRVNTGELFF | TGTGCCAGCAGAGACAGGGTGAACACCGGGGAGCTGTTTTTT | TRBJ2-2 | - | TRBD1 | TRBV2 | 14
CASSPRASGIYNEQFF | TGCGCCAGCAGCCCCCGGGCTAGCGGGATCTACAATGAGCAGTTCTTC | TRBJ2-1 | many | TRBD2 | TRBV4-1 | 16
CASWGGAGAYEQYF | TGTGCCAGCTGGGGGGGGGCGGGAGCCTACGAGCAGTACTTC | TRBJ2-7 | - | - | TRBV6-5 | 14
CASRATESTDTQYF | TGTGCCAGCCGGGCAACAGAAAGCACAGATACGCAGTATTTT | TRBJ2-3 | once | - | TRBV11-2 | 14
CATSAGVGSNRPQHF | TGTGCCACCAGTGCGGGGGTGGGGAGCAATCGGCCCCAGCATTTT | TRBJ1-5 | - | - | TRBV24-1 | 15
CAIQITDTQYF | TGTGCCATTCAGATCACAGATACGCAGTATTTT | TRBJ2-3 | many | - | TRBV10-3 | 11
CAWNLGEAYNEQFF | TGTGCCTGGAATCTCGGCGAGGCCTACAATGAGCAGTTCTTC | TRBJ2-1 | few | - | TRBV30 | 14
CASSYPRREVSETQYF | TGTGCCAGCAGCTACCCCAGGCGGGAGGTGAGTGAGACCCAGTACTTC | TRBJ2-5 | - | TRBD2 | TRBV6-5 | 16
CASSYRGSRIGELFF | TGTGCCAGCAGCTACAGAGGGAGTAGAATCGGGGAGCTGTTTTTT | TRBJ2-2 | - | - | TRBV11-2 | 15
CSAVLGQETRYF | TGCAGCGCTGTACTAGGGCAAGAGACCCGGTACTTC | TRBJ2-5 | - | - | TRBV29-1 | 12
CATRDRGHTNGYTF | TGTGCCACCAGGGACAGGGGGCACACCAACGGCTACACCTTC | TRBJ1-2 | - | TRBD1 | TRBV19 | 14
CSVSDGANSNQPQHF | TGCAGCGTGTCGGACGGAGCTAATAGCAATCAGCCCCAGCATTTT | TRBJ1-5 | many | - | TRBV29-1 | 15
CASSLEIAAVGTQYF | TGTGCCAGCAGCTTAGAAATTGCAGCGGTCGGGACCCAGTACTTC | TRBJ2-5 | - | - | TRBV11-2 | 15
CAISARSAQFF | TGTGCCATCAGTGCCCGGAGTGCGCAGTTCTTC | TRBJ2-1 | - | - | TRBV10-3 | 11
CASSFPGQPGQPQHF | TGTGCCAGCAGCTTCCCCGGACAGCCCGGTCAGCCCCAGCATTTT | TRBJ1-5 | - | - | TRBV28 | 15
CATNHPRGVAGAGELFF | TGTGCCACCAACCACCCCCGTGGAGTAGCGGGGGCCGGGGAGCTGTTTTTT | TRBJ2-2 | - | TRBD2 | TRBV24-1 | 17
CASSYPPRGEQFF | TGTGCCAGCAGCTACCCCCCCCGCGGTGAGCAGTTCTTC | TRBJ2-1 | many | - | TRBV11-1 | 13
CASSLTGSTDTQYF | TGCGCCAGCAGCTTGACTGGGAGCACAGATACGCAGTATTTT | TRBJ2-3 | few | - | TRBV5-1 | 14
CASSLVRTGTRELFF | TGTGCCAGTAGCTTAGTGAGGACAGGGACCCGGGAGCTGTTTTTT | TRBJ2-2 | - | TRBD1 | TRBV7-8 | 15
CASSPNGRIDQPQHF | TGTGCCAGCAGTCCCAACGGACGGATCGATCAGCCCCAGCATTTT | TRBJ1-5 | - | - | TRBV6-2/TRBV6-3 | 15
CASRGAGTTYEQYF | TGTGCCAGCAGGGGCGCCGGGACAACCTACGAGCAGTACTTC | TRBJ2-7 | - | - | TRBV5-8 | 14
CASSDLGRNYEQYF | TGTGCCAGCAGCGACCTAGGCCGTAATTACGAGCAGTACTTC | TRBJ2-7 | few | - | TRBV11-1 | 14
CASSLDGLASGRVYEQYF | TGTGCCAGCAGCTTAGACGGGTTGGCTAGCGGGAGAGTCTACGAGCAGTACTTC | TRBJ2-7 | - | TRBD2 | TRBV7-9 | 18
CRVEVINLGTLRPEAFF | TGCAGAGTTGAAGTCATAAATCTGGGCACCCTACGACCTGAAGCTTTCTTT | TRBJ1-1 | - | - | TRBV29-1 | 17
CASNTPIGNTEAFF | TGTGCCAGCAACACACCTATCGGGAACACTGAAGCTTTCTTT | TRBJ1-1 | many | - | TRBV4-2 | 14
CAGNRETLSNGYTF | TGTGCCGGCAACAGAGAGACCTTGTCCAATGGCTACACCTTC | TRBJ1-2 | - | - | TRBV6-6 | 14
CATSRAAGSDSPLHF | TGTGCCACCAGCAGAGCTGCAGGGTCGGATTCACCCCTCCACTTT | TRBJ1-6 | - | - | TRBV15 | 15
CASSIRGFNKKLFF | TGTGCCAGCAGCATCCGGGGGTTTAATAAAAAACTGTTTTTT | TRBJ1-4 | - | - | TRBV2 | 14
CASSYGGRGGVLFF | TGTGCCAGCAGTTACGGGGGGCGCGGCGGGGTGCTGTTTTTT | TRBJ2-2 | - | - | TRBV5-5 | 14
CASRETVNSYEHYF | TGTGCCAGCAGAGAGACAGTAAACTCCTACGAGCACTACTTC | TRBJ2-7 | - | - | TRBV6-6 | 14
CASSTLLVPPFYEQYF | TGTGCCAGCAGTACCCTACTAGTCCCCCCCTTCTACGAGCAGTACTTC | TRBJ2-7 | - | - | TRBV12-3/TRBV12-4 | 16
CVNSFDRGVRYTF | TGTGTCAACAGTTTCGACAGGGGAGTGCGCTACACCTTC | TRBJ1-2 | - | TRBD1 | TRBV12-3/TRBV12-4 | 13
CAIGTSGTGTGGLFF | TGTGCCATCGGGACTAGCGGGACGGGCACCGGGGGGCTGTTTTTT | TRBJ2-2 | - | TRBD2 | TRBV10-3 | 15
CASSGSLGLYDSPLHF | TGTGCCAGCAGTGGAAGCCTAGGGTTATACGATTCACCCCTCCACTTT | TRBJ1-6 | - | - | TRBV28 | 16
CVRKRQNTGAFF | TGTGTCCGGAAGCGACAGAACACTGGAGCTTTCTTT | TRBJ1-1 | - | - | TRBV6-5 | 12
CASHAGTEAFF | TGTGCCAGCCACGCGGGTACTGAAGCTTTCTTT | TRBJ1-1 | few | - | TRBV28 | 11
CASSLREGATGALFF | TGTGCTAGCAGTCTAAGGGAGGGTGCCACCGGGGCGCTGTTTTTT | TRBJ2-2 | - | TRBD2 | TRBV6-1 | 15
CASSRTLISSIHF | TGTGCCAGCAGCCGGACACTGATTTCATCCATCCACTTT | TRBJ1-6 | - | - | TRBV11-1 | 13
CASSLLSQTGTGYGMNTEAFF | TGCGCCAGCAGCTTACTGTCGCAAACCGGGACAGGGTATGGAATGAACACTGAAGCTTTCTTT | TRBJ1-1 | - | TRBD1 | TRBV5-1 | 21
CASSDLTGYNEQFF | TGTGCCAGCAGCGACTTAACAGGGTACAATGAGCAGTTCTTC | TRBJ2-1 | many | - | TRBV5-5 | 14
CASSPQREYEQFF | TGTGCCAGCAGCCCCCAGCGGGAGTACGAGCAGTTCTTC | TRBJ2-1 | medium-sized | TRBD2 | TRBV11-1 | 13
CATYRIKLFF | TGTGCCACCTACCGTATAAAACTGTTTTTT | TRBJ1-4 | many | - | TRBV6-1 | 10